One and the same sample provided the 27 T cell receptor beta chains below, sequenced in a study of T cells in Graves' hyperthyroidism and ophthalmopathy. The TCR beta CDR3 regions underwent amplification using RNA transcripts as the source. A set of HTBI primers served as the primers for a first-round RT-PCR of the TCR CDR3. Each CDR3 protein gets one entry after TCRdb re-called the multiplex PCR reads with MiXCR. The data contain 600,000 to 850,000 distinct CDR3 sequences, approximately 19% of them singletons. The sample was blood. Receptors originate from a woman aged 50 to 60 with Graves' hyperthyroidism that later progressed to Graves' ophthalmopathy.

The V call is TRBV6-1, the J call TRBJ2-7; no firm D call. V lost 4 bases and J 6 bases, leaving 10 bases between the germline ends. CDR3 length equals 12 residues. From germline, CDR1 is MNHNS and CDR2 SASEGT. In DNA, the CDR3 is TGTGCCAGCAGTGCGGGTGTAGGCGAGCAGTACTTC. Residues: CASSAGVGEQYF.

At least ten counts were recorded for this clonotype. The V call is TRBV7-2, the J call TRBJ1-5, with unresolved D. The V and J ends lost 1 base and 0 bases respectively, with 7 bases between them. The germline V gene has CDR1 SGHTA and CDR2 FQGNSA. This CDR3 comprises 15 residues. CDR3 residues: CASSLVGVSNQPQHF. In DNA, the CDR3 is TGTGCCAGCAGCTTAGTCGGGGTTAGCAATCAGCCCCAGCATTTT.

This clonotype was counted a few times. This chain connects TRBV10-3 to TRBJ2-3; TRBD2 matches at 13 bases. J was trimmed by 4 bases and V by 4 bases; bases with no gene match: 5. The germline V gene has CDR1 ENHRY and CDR2 SYGVKD. The CDR3 totals 16 residues. The CDR3, as DNA: TGTGCCATCAGTGCAGGGACTAGCGGGGTATCAGATACGCAGTATTTT. Amino acids: CAISAGTSGVSDTQYF.

This clonotype was observed a handful of times. The J gene is TRBJ2-5, the V gene TRBV2; unclear D gene. The length of the CDR3 is 14 residues. V was trimmed by 6 bases and J by 5 bases, leaving 16 bases between them. CDR1 is SNHLY and CDR2 is FYNNEI in the germline V gene. CDR3 amino acids: CASSGGPTWETQYF. DNA of the CDR3: TGTGCCAGCAGCGGCGGCCCTACCTGGGAGACCCAGTACTTC.

In this sample, this clonotype turned up many times. The chain links TRBV3-1 to TRBJ1-1; D is uncertain. The V gene lost 4 bases and the J gene lost 3 bases, with 3 bases spanning the gap. The CDR3 loop spans 11 amino acids. In germline, CDR1 is LGHDT, CDR2 YNNKEL (reference sequence). DNA for the CDR3: TGTGCCAGCAGCCTGTACACTGAAGCTTTCTTT. It codes for CASSLYTEAFF.

Notes on this clonotype: The final CDR3 position lacks the conserved phenylalanine or tryptophan, pointing to a likely read error. The chain uses TRBV14 and TRBJ2-5, with no clear D. Germline CDR1 and CDR2: SGHDN and FVKESK. Trimming took 1 base from V and 1 from J, leaving 10 bases between them. The CDR3 totals 15 residues. The CDR3 loop is CASSQVLRRQETQYL. The CDR3, as DNA: TGTGCCAGCAGCCAAGTACTACGGCGCCAAGAGACCCAGTACCTC.

This clonotype appeared many times. The rearrangement uses TRBV6-1 and TRBJ2-5; the D is unclear. With 6 bases removed from V and 2 bases from J, the gap between germline ends came to 10 bases. The CDR3 is 13 residues long. Germline lookup yields CDR1 MNHNS and CDR2 SASEGT. The CDR3 loop is CASRALPQETQYF. The CDR3 bases are TGTGCCAGCAGGGCCTTACCTCAAGAGACCCAGTACTTC.

This clonotype was counted ten times or more. The V gene is TRBV13, the J gene TRBJ2-1; 7 bases are a match to TRBD1. The CDR3 runs to 16 residues. Looked up from germline, CDR1 is PRHDT and CDR2 is FYEKMQ (reference sequence). The J segment lost 2 bases and the V segment lost 1 base, leaving 5 bases of the junction unmatched. The CDR3: CASSLDDRATYNEQFF. The CDR3 DNA reads TGTGCCAGCAGCTTAGATGACAGGGCCACCTACAATGAGCAGTTCTTC.

This chain connects TRBV29-1 to TRBJ2-7, with no clear D. The V end lost 4 bases, the J end lost 0 bases, and 4 bases lay between the germline ends. CDR1 is SQVTM, CDR2 ANQGSEA, per germline. This CDR3 spans 11 amino acids. The CDR3 protein is CSVGDSYEQYF. DNA of the CDR3: TGCAGCGTTGGGGACTCCTACGAGCAGTACTTC.

The rearrangement links TRBV10-3 to TRBJ1-6; D not resolved. The CDR3 is made up of 15 amino acids. Trimming cost V 9 bases and J 1 base, with 13 bases left between them. Per the germline V gene, CDR1 is ENHRY and CDR2 is SYGVKD. CDR3 loop: CAIGLLDSYNSPLHF. The CDR3 DNA reads TGTGCCATTGGACTGCTAGATTCCTATAATTCACCCCTCCACTTT.

This clonotype is a singleton in its sample. J is TRBJ2-1 and V is TRBV9; no clear D. V lost 5 bases to trimming and J lost 6 bases, with 12 bases between them. Germline values: CDR1 SGDLS, CDR2 YYNGEE. The CDR3 totals 13 residues. The CDR3: CASSSPTGNEQFF. CDR3 DNA: TGTGCCAGCAGTTCCCCGACTGGCAATGAGCAGTTCTTC.

Of note for this clonotype: A read error may be the cause here, since a much bigger clone is one base away. CDR3 residues: CASSEGYTQYF. DNA for the CDR3: TGTGCCAGCAGCGAGGGATATACGCAGTATTTT. The rearrangement links TRBV7-9 to TRBJ2-3; tentative D call: TRBD2 (5 bases). The germline gives CDR1 SEHNR, CDR2 FQNEAQ (reference sequence). With 5 bases removed from V and 7 bases from J, the gap between germline ends came to 7 bases. The CDR3 totals 11 residues.

This clonotype was observed a handful of times. The chain recombines TRBV6-1 with TRBJ1-3; 7 bases are shared with TRBD1. Unmatched junction bases numbered 11, after V lost 5 bases and J lost 4 bases. Germline V gene sequence: CDR1 MNHNS, CDR2 SASEGT. This CDR3 contains 16 residues. Here the CDR3 DNA reads TGTGCCAGCAGTCAAAACAGGGGTCTCAGCGGAAACACCATATATTTT. It is translated as CASSQNRGLSGNTIYF.

The chain combines TRBV14 with TRBJ1-2; possible D gene TRBD1, 6 bases. V lost 4 bases and J 6 bases, leaving 18 bases between the germline ends. CDR3 length: 15 amino acids. Germline V gives CDR1 SGHDN, CDR2 FVKESK. The CDR3 here is CASSPKLYRVDGYTF. The CDR3 region has the DNA TGTGCCAGCAGCCCCAAGTTGTACAGGGTGGATGGCTACACCTTC. The variable domain in full, completed from reference TRBV14 and TRBJ1-2, reads EAGVTQFPSHSVIEKGQTVTLRCDPISGHDNLYWYRRVMGKEIKFLLHFVKESKQDESGMPNNRFLAERTGGTYSTLKVQPAELEDSGVYFCASSPKLYRVDGYTFGSGTRLTVV.

This clonotype was counted only a few times. The gene calls are TRBV19 and TRBJ2-3; TRBD1 aligns across 7 bases. The CDR3 is made up of 13 amino acids. Germline assignment: CDR1 LNHDA and CDR2 SQIVND (reference sequence). J lost 3 bases, V lost 9 bases, and 6 bases had no gene match. Here the CDR3 reads CASTGQLTDTQYF. The CDR3 DNA sequence: TGTGCCAGCACGGGACAGCTTACAGATACGCAGTATTTT.

On this clonotype: Because the CDR3 is missing its conserved closing phenylalanine or tryptophan, this is likely a read error. V gene TRBV7-3 combines with J gene TRBJ1-1, with unresolved D. Trimming pared 5 bases from V and 1 base from J, leaving 17 bases between. This CDR3 contains 16 residues. Germline assignment: CDR1 SGHTA and CDR2 FQGTGA. CDR3: CASSLLPSATNTEAFL. In nucleotides, the CDR3 is TGTGCCAGCAGCCTCCTCCCAAGTGCGACGAACACTGAAGCTTTCTTG.

The chain recombines TRBV18 with TRBJ1-5; D call uncertain. Trimming took 2 bases from V and 2 from J, leaving 16 bases between them. The length of the CDR3 is 17 residues. The germline gives CDR1 KGHSH, CDR2 LQKENI. The CDR3 reads CASSPTGEVDGNQPQHF. The CDR3 DNA is TGTGCCAGCTCACCAACCGGTGAGGTCGATGGCAATCAGCCCCAGCATTTT. Using reference TRBV18 and TRBJ1-5 for the parts outside the CDR3, the full variable domain is NAGVMQNPRHLVRRRGQEARLRCSPMKGHSHVYWYRQLPEEGLKFMVYLQKENIIDESGMPKERFSAEFPKEGPSILRIQQVVRGDSAAYFCASSPTGEVDGNQPQHFGDGTRLSIL.

The sample holds a few counts of this clonotype. This chain connects TRBV7-9 to TRBJ2-1, with unresolved D. The CDR3 covers 11 residues. The V gene's germline CDR1 is SEHNR and CDR2 FQNEAQ (reference sequence). In DNA, the CDR3 is TGTATCTATAGCTCCTACAATGAGCAGTTCTTC. Its translation is CIYSSYNEQFF.

V usage is TRBV20-1 and J usage is TRBJ2-1; D possibly matches TRBD1 or TRBD2 (5 bases each). V gave up 4 bases and J gave up 6 bases, with 10 bases separating them. The CDR3 spans 12 residues. Germline V CDR1 and CDR2: DFQATT, SNEGSKA (reference sequence). The CDR3 region has the DNA TGCAGTGCTATTTTAGGGACCAATGAGCAGTTCTTC. It specifies CSAILGTNEQFF.

A remark on this clonotype: One end of the junction does not line up with germline, which may come from a read error. This chain uses TRBV2 with TRBJ2-1; D gene uncertain. CDR1 is SNHLY, CDR2 FYNNEI, per germline. The CDR3 covers 13 residues. CDR3 sequence: CASCWSSYNEQLF. DNA of the CDR3: TGTGCCAGCTGTTGGAGCTCCTACAATGAGCAGCTCTTC.

Many counts were recorded for this clonotype. The chain has TRBV30 and TRBJ2-7; D may be TRBD1 (6 bases). Per the germline V gene, CDR1 is GTSNPN and CDR2 is SVGIG (reference sequence). CDR3 length: 15 amino acids. The V gene lost 2 bases and the J gene lost 1 base, with 15 bases spanning the gap. CDR3 loop: CAWSPGTGSSYEQYF. CDR3 in DNA: TGTGCCTGGAGTCCGGGCACAGGGTCTTCCTACGAGCAGTACTTC.

There are many counts of this clonotype. The V call is TRBV30, the J call TRBJ1-5; TRBD1 matches at 7 bases. This CDR3 comprises 13 residues. The J segment lost 4 bases and the V segment lost 1 base, leaving 1 base of the junction unmatched. In germline, CDR1 is GTSNPN, CDR2 SVGIG (reference sequence). For the CDR3, the DNA is TGTGCCTGGAGTGAACAGGGGAATCAGCCCCAGCATTTT. Protein product: CAWSEQGNQPQHF.

The J gene is TRBJ1-6, the V gene TRBV27; 9 bases map to TRBD1. Germline V lookup: CDR1 MNHEY, CDR2 SMNVEV (reference sequence). CDR3 length: 15 residues. The junction had 9 bases not matched to a gene; V was cut back by 5 bases and J by 10 bases. The CDR3 DNA reads as TGTGCCAGCAGTACCCGGACAGGGGCAGTCTCACCCCTCCACTTT. Its protein is CASSTRTGAVSPLHF.

This clonotype has a count of ten or more. This rearrangement joins TRBV11-3 to TRBJ1-1, with a tentative D call TRBD1 (6 bases). The V gene's germline CDR1 is SGHNT and CDR2 YENEEA. This CDR3 has 12 amino acids. V was cut by 3 bases and J by 11 bases, with 13 bases left in between. CDR3 DNA sequence: TGTGCCAGCAGCTTCGGTGGACAGTCGGCTTTCTTT. Translation: CASSFGGQSAFF.

This clonotype was counted ten times or more. The chain has TRBV3-1 and TRBJ2-1; tentative D call: TRBD2 (6 bases). This CDR3 is 15 amino acids long. Trimming cost V 5 bases and J 5 bases, with 16 bases left between them. Germline V gives CDR1 LGHDT, CDR2 YNNKEL (reference sequence). The CDR3 DNA reads TGTGCCAGCAGCTTCGGACTAAGACTGCACAATGAGCAGTTCTTC. Its protein is CASSFGLRLHNEQFF.

The chain combines TRBV27 with TRBJ2-5, with no clear D. The CDR3 runs 14 residues. Trimming removed 6 bases at V and 5 bases at J, with 16 bases between. Germline V gene data show CDR1 as MNHEY and CDR2 as SMNVEV (reference sequence). CDR3 sequence (DNA): TGTGCCAGCAGCCCCTGGTTCTCCACGGAGACCCAGTACTTC. Its translation: CASSPWFSTETQYF.

This clonotype was counted a few times. The CDR3 region is CASSLLADTDTQYF. CDR3 nucleotide sequence: TGTGCCAGCAGTTTATTAGCAGACACAGATACGCAGTATTTT. The chain recombines TRBV27 with TRBJ2-3; D gene ambiguous. This CDR3 spans 14 amino acids. With 1 base removed from V and 2 bases from J, the gap between germline ends came to 7 bases. In germline, CDR1 is MNHEY, CDR2 SMNVEV (reference sequence).